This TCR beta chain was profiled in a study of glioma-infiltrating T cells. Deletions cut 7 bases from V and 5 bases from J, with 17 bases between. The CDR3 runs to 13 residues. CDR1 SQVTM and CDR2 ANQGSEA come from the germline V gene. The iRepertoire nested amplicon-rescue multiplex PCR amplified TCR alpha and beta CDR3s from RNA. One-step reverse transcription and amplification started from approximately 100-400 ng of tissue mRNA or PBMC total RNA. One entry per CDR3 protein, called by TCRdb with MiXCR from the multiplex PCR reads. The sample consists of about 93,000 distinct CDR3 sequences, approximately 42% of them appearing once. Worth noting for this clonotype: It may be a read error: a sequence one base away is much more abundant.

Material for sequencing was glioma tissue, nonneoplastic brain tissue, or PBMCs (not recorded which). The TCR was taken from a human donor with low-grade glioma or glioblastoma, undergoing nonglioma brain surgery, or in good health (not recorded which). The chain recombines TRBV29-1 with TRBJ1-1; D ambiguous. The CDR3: CSAFLMRPTEAFF. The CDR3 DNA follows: TGCAGCGCCTTCTTAATGCGCCCAACTGAAGCTTTCTTT.